These T cell receptor beta chains were read from a single sample in a study of long-term antiretroviral therapy in people with HIV. Profiled with immunoSEQ multiplex PCR; TCRdb holds only in-frame clones, not every one. This table has 15,000 to 20,000 clones, 85% to 90% appearing once. This specimen was unsorted PBMCs, taken more than 2.2 years before starting antiretroviral therapy. Receptors originate from a woman under 40 with HIV. Both conserved end residues are trimmed from each CDR3.

j_call v_call cdr3_aa
TRBJ1-4 TRBV7-2 ASSPGHINEKLF
TRBJ2-3 TRBV7-2 ASSLGGRSTDTQY
TRBJ2-1 TRBV18 ASSPNLAGGSLNEQF
TRBJ1-2 TRBV28 ASSLLNYGYT
TRBJ1-6 TRBV7-9 ASSRDSQNSPLH
TRBJ2-7 TRBV4-3 ASSQSWTGETYEQY
TRBJ1-6 TRBV28 ASRITFRDNSPLH
TRBJ2-3 TRBV9 ASSPTPRWTDTQY
TRBJ1-2 TRBV16 ASSQTQRETAYT
TRBJ1-1 TRBV19 ASSVTGTGVNTEAF
TRBJ2-3 TRBV4-3 ASSHGDRVKDTQY
TRBJ2-7 TRBV6-4 ASSLRTSGNYEQY
TRBJ2-1 TRBV5-1 ASSPGGITYNEQF
TRBJ1-1 TRBV27 ASSPPNTEAF
TRBJ2-7 TRBV10-3 AISGPVESDRGVYEQY